These T cell receptor beta chains were read from a single sample in a study of T cells in Graves' hyperthyroidism and ophthalmopathy. From the multiplex PCR reads, TCRdb called clonotypes with MiXCR, one entry per CDR3 protein. Of approximately 430,000 distinct CDR3 sequences in the sample, about 15% were seen once. The sequencing sample was made of blood. The receptors stem from a man aged 18 to 30 with Graves' ophthalmopathy. CDR3s include the opening cysteine and the closing phenylalanine or tryptophan. Each record gives: clone size, V gene, D gene, J gene, CDR3 DNA, CDR3 protein. The D gene is left open where the match is weak. Expanded clones get a size class; other rows say once, few or many, or leave the size out.

-,TRBV6-1,-,TRBJ2-6,TGTGCCAGCAGCCGCTCTGGGGCCAACGTCCTGACTTTC,CASSRSGANVLTF
many,TRBV27,TRBD1,TRBJ1-2,TGTGCCAGCAAGCACCCCGGGACAGGGGGCGCTGGCTACACCTTC,CASKHPGTGGAGYTF
few,TRBV6-1,TRBD1,TRBJ2-5,TGTGCCAGCAGTGAACCGGGCAGGGGGATAGAGACCCAGTACTTC,CASSEPGRGIETQYF
many,TRBV10-3,TRBD2,TRBJ2-3,TGTGCCATCAGTAAGCCGAGCGGGAGGGGCACAGATACGCAGTATTTT,CAISKPSGRGTDTQYF
many,TRBV27,TRBD2,TRBJ2-1,TGTGCCAGCAGCTTGGGGACTAGCGGTTACAATGAGCAGTTCTTC,CASSLGTSGYNEQFF
many,TRBV6-5,TRBD1,TRBJ1-1,TGTGCCAGCAGTTACGGACAGGGGGCTGAAGCTTTCTTT,CASSYGQGAEAFF
-,TRBV29-1,-,TRBJ2-7,TGCAGCGTTGAACCGGTGAGCTCCTACGAGCAGTACTTC,CSVEPVSSYEQYF
-,TRBV5-6,-,TRBJ2-5,TGTGCCAGCAGCTTGAGGGGCGCTGGGGCACAAGAGACCCAGTACTTC,CASSLRGAGAQETQYF
many,TRBV5-1,-,TRBJ1-4,TGCGCCAGCAGCCGGGGCTTTAATGAAAAACTGTTTTTT,CASSRGFNEKLFF
many,TRBV24-1,-,TRBJ2-1,TGTGCCACCAGCCCAGCGGACATCTACAATGAGCAGTTCTTC,CATSPADIYNEQFF
many,TRBV6-1,TRBD1,TRBJ1-2,TGTGCCAGCAGAGAGGACAGGGCTGGCGGCTACACCTTC,CASREDRAGGYTF
-,TRBV5-1,TRBD2,TRBJ2-7,TGCGCCAGCAGCTTGGATTGGACTAGCGGCTACGAGCAGTACTTC,CASSLDWTSGYEQYF
many,TRBV28,-,TRBJ1-2,TGTGCCAGCAGTTTATCAGGGAGGGGGTACACCTTC,CASSLSGRGYTF
many,TRBV6-1,-,TRBJ1-2,TGTGCCAGCAGACAACAGGCAGGGCGGGATGGCTACACCTTC,CASRQQAGRDGYTF
-,TRBV7-6,TRBD1,TRBJ2-3,TGTGCCAGCAGCTTAGATCAGTGGGACAGGCTCACAGATACGCAGTATTTT,CASSLDQWDRLTDTQYF
-,TRBV2,-,TRBJ2-2,TGTGCCAGCCACAGGGACGTAAACACCGGGGAGCTGTTTTTT,CASHRDVNTGELFF
many,TRBV6-1,-,TRBJ2-3,TGTGCCAGCAGCCCCGGACAGTTATCAGATACGCAGTATTTT,CASSPGQLSDTQYF
many,TRBV4-1,TRBD2,TRBJ2-3,TGCGCCAGCAGCCAAGGACTAAGCGGGAGCTCAGATACGCAGTATTTT,CASSQGLSGSSDTQYF
many,TRBV6-2/TRBV6-3,-,TRBJ2-7,TGTGCCACCTCATCGAGGGCCTACGAGCAGTACTTC,CATSSRAYEQYF
-,TRBV15,TRBD1,TRBJ2-2,TGTGCCACCAGCAGAGGAACCGACCAGGGGGCGGGGGAGCTGTTTTTT,CATSRGTDQGAGELFF
-,TRBV5-1,-,TRBJ2-7,TGCGCCAGCAGCTTGCCCGGGGCCCGAGAGCAGTACTTC,CASSLPGAREQYF
many,TRBV25-1,TRBD1,TRBJ1-2,TGTGCCAGCAGTTCTCACGACAGGGTAGGCGGCTACACCTTC,CASSSHDRVGGYTF
-,TRBV11-3,-,TRBJ2-6,TGTGCCAGCAGCCCGGGGGCCCTCTCTGGGGCCAACGTCCTGACTTTC,CASSPGALSGANVLTF
-,TRBV10-3,TRBD1,TRBJ2-2,TGTGCCATCAGGGACAGGTTTGTCGGGGAGCTGTTTTTT,CAIRDRFVGELFF
-,TRBV27,-,TRBJ2-7,TGTGCCAGCAGTCCCTTCGGGATCTACGAGCAGTACTTC,CASSPFGIYEQYF
many,TRBV6-1,-,TRBJ1-1,TGTGCCAGCAGTGAAGGGAGAGGGGGGACTGAAGCTTTCTTT,CASSEGRGGTEAFF
few,TRBV6-1,TRBD2,TRBJ2-5,TGTGCCAGCAGAGAGAGCGGGGGCAGGGAGACCCAGTACTTC,CASRESGGRETQYF
few,TRBV18,-,TRBJ2-7,TGTGCCAGCTCACCGGGTGGCTCCTTCGAGCAGTACTTC,CASSPGGSFEQYF
many,TRBV7-9,TRBD1,TRBJ1-2,TGTGCCAGCAGCTTACCCCGGGACAGGGCCGGGTTCACCTTC,CASSLPRDRAGFTF
few,TRBV25-1,TRBD1,TRBJ1-1,TGTGCCAGCAGTTCGACAGGGCCCGACACTGAAGCTTTCTTT,CASSSTGPDTEAFF
many,TRBV12-5,-,TRBJ2-7,TGTGCTAGTGGTTTGGGGGGGACCACCTACGAGCAGTACTTC,CASGLGGTTYEQYF
-,TRBV12-3/TRBV12-4,TRBD2,TRBJ2-7,TGTGCCAGCAGTTACAGTATGTTATTCGGGCTAGCGGGAGGATACGAGCAGTACTTC,CASSYSMLFGLAGGYEQYF
-,TRBV7-9,-,TRBJ1-1,TGTGCCAGCAGCTTACAGTCAGGGGTATATACTGAAGCTTTCTTT,CASSLQSGVYTEAFF
many,TRBV7-2,-,TRBJ1-2,TGTGCCAGCAGCTTAAGCTCTCATGGCTACACCTTC,CASSLSSHGYTF
-,TRBV24-1,-,TRBJ2-7,TGTGCCACCCAAAGGCCAGGGGAGTGGGAGCAGTACTTC,CATQRPGEWEQYF
many,TRBV10-3,-,TRBJ2-5,TGTGCCATCAGACAGCTCGAGACCCAGTACTTC,CAIRQLETQYF
many,TRBV19,-,TRBJ1-1,TGTGCCAGTAGTAAAGGGACTACTGGCGCTGAAGCTTTCTTT,CASSKGTTGAEAFF
many,TRBV2,TRBD2,TRBJ2-3,TGTGCCAGCAGCCTCGGGACTAGCGCAAGGGGTACGCAGTATTTT,CASSLGTSARGTQYF
many,TRBV5-5,-,TRBJ1-5,TGTGCCAGCAGCTTGGCGGTTGGGGCTCAGTATCAGCCCCAGCATTTT,CASSLAVGAQYQPQHF
many,TRBV6-2/TRBV6-3,TRBD1,TRBJ2-1,TGTGCCAGCGGACAGGACAGGGGTGTGAACAATGAGCAGTTCTTC,CASGQDRGVNNEQFF
-,TRBV11-2,-,TRBJ2-7,TGTGCCAGCAGCTTAGAGTGGCAGGCCTACGAGCAGTACTTC,CASSLEWQAYEQYF
-,TRBV4-2,TRBD1,TRBJ2-1,TGTGCCAGCAGCCAGGCCTTCTTAGGACAGGGGGCAGTGAATGAGCAGTTCTTC,CASSQAFLGQGAVNEQFF
-,TRBV19,-,TRBJ2-6,TGTGCCAGTAGTATGGATGGAGGGTTAGGGGCCAACGTCCTGACTTTC,CASSMDGGLGANVLTF
few,TRBV3-1,-,TRBJ2-2,TGTGCCAGCAGCCAAGATGATTGGACTGGGGAGCTGTTTTTT,CASSQDDWTGELFF
-,TRBV7-9,TRBD1,TRBJ1-3,TGTGCCAGCCGACAGGGCTCTGGAAACACCTTATATTTT,CASRQGSGNTLYF
many,TRBV5-1,TRBD1,TRBJ1-4,TGCGCCAGCAGCCTACCACAGGGGGCTGATGAAAAACTGTTTTTT,CASSLPQGADEKLFF
few,TRBV12-3/TRBV12-4,-,TRBJ2-7,TGTGCCAGCAGTTTAGTACTGGCCGAGCAGTACTTC,CASSLVLAEQYF
many,TRBV29-1,-,TRBJ1-1,TGCAGCGTGGTGTACGGCACTGAAGCTTTCTTT,CSVVYGTEAFF
many,TRBV20-1,TRBD2,TRBJ2-3,TGCAGTGCGACACGGGGGACTAGCGGGGGGGTGACAGATACGCAGTATTTT,CSATRGTSGGVTDTQYF
few,TRBV6-1,-,TRBJ2-1,TGTGCCAGCAGTGAACGACTAGTAGGAGAGCAGTTCTTC,CASSERLVGEQFF
-,TRBV5-1,TRBD1,TRBJ1-2,TGCGCCAGCAGCTTGCTGCAGGGGGACTATGGCTACACCTTC,CASSLLQGDYGYTF
many,TRBV30,-,TRBJ2-7,TGTGCCTGGTGGGACGGCGGGAACTACGAGCAGTACTTC,CAWWDGGNYEQYF
many,TRBV5-1,TRBD1,TRBJ2-7,TGCGCCAGCAGCCGCCCTGGACAGGGGGCGCGGGAGCAGTACTTC,CASSRPGQGAREQYF
many,TRBV6-2/TRBV6-3,-,TRBJ1-5,TGTGCCAGCAGTTACTCCCCTCGTCAGCCCCAGCATTTT,CASSYSPRQPQHF
-,TRBV24-1,TRBD1,TRBJ2-7,TGTGCTACGGCGGGGGACAGGGGTCCCTACGAGCAGTACTTC,CATAGDRGPYEQYF
many,TRBV6-5,-,TRBJ2-5,TGTGCCAGCAGTTACAGGCAGGGGCAAGAGACCCAGTACTTC,CASSYRQGQETQYF
many,TRBV28,-,TRBJ2-3,TGTGCCAGCAGTTCTGCTAGCACAGATACGCAGTATTTT,CASSSASTDTQYF